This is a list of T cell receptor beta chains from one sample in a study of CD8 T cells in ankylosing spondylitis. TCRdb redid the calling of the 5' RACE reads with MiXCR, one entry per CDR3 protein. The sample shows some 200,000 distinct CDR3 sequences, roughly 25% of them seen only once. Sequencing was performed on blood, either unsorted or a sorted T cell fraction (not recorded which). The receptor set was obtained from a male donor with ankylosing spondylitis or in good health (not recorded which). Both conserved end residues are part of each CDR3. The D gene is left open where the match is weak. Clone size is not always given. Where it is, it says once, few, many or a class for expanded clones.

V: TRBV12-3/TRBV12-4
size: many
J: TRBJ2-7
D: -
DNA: TGTGCCAGCAGTTTTCAGGGGGGGGGGGTGGACGAGCAGTACTTC
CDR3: CASSFQGGGVDEQYF

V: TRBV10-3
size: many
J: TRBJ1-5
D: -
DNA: TGTGCCATCAGGCAGAATAGCAATCAGCCCCAGCATTTT
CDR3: CAIRQNSNQPQHF

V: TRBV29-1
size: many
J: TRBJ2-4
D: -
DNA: TGCAGCGTAACACAGGGAGCCAAAAACATTCAGTACTTC
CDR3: CSVTQGAKNIQYF

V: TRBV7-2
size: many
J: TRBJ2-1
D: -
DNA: TGTGCCAGCAGCTTTCGGAGGAGCTCCTACAATGAGCAGTTCTTC
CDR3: CASSFRRSSYNEQFF

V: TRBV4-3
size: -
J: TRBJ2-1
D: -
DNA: TGCGCCAGCAGCCGAGATTCGAGGGTCCCGCAGTTCTTC
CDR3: CASSRDSRVPQFF

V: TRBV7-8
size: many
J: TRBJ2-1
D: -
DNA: TGTGCCAGCAGCCGTCATATTTCCGATGAGCAGTTCTTC
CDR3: CASSRHISDEQFF

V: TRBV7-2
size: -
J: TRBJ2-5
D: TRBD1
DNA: TGTGCCAGCAGCTTAGGCAACAGGGGAGAGACCCAGTACTTC
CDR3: CASSLGNRGETQYF

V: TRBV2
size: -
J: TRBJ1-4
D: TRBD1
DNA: TGTGCCAGCAGCGGGACAGGGTTTCGCGAAAAACTGTTTTTT
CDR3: CASSGTGFREKLFF

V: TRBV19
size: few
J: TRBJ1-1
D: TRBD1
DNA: TGTGCCAGTAACATCAGACAGGGGGCAGGTGAAGCTTTCTTT
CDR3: CASNIRQGAGEAFF

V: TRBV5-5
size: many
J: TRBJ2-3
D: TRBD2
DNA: TGTGCCAGCAGCTTGCGGCAAGCGGGAGGGACAGATACGCAGTATTTT
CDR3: CASSLRQAGGTDTQYF

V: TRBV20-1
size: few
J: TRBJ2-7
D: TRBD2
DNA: TGCAGTGCTAGTCGTCCCGGGACTAGGAATTACGAGCAGTACTTC
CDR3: CSASRPGTRNYEQYF

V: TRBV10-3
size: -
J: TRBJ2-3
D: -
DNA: TGTGCCATCAAGGGCACAATAAGCACAGATACGCAGTATTTT
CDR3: CAIKGTISTDTQYF

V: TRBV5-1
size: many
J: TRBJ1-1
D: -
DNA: TGCGCCAGCAGCCCCTCACTGGGAGTGAACACTGAAGCTTTCTTT
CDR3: CASSPSLGVNTEAFF

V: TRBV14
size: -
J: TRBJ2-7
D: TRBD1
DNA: TGTGCCAGCAGCTCGGACAGGAGAACCTACGAGCAGTACTTC
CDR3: CASSSDRRTYEQYF

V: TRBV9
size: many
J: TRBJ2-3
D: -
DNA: TGTGCCAGCAGCGTAGGGACTATAAAAACTAGCACAGATACGCAGTATTTT
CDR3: CASSVGTIKTSTDTQYF

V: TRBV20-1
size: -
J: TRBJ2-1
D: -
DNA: TGCAGTGCCTCCGGTTCTGGCGGGGCCTACAATGAGCAGTTCTTC
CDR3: CSASGSGGAYNEQFF

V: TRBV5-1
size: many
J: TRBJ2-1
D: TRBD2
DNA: TGCGCCAGCAGCTCCCTACTGGGACTAGCGGGAGGAAACAATGAGCAGTTCTTC
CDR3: CASSSLLGLAGGNNEQFF

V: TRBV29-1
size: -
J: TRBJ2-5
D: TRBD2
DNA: TGCAGCGTTGAGAGTTTAGCGGGGCACCAAGAGACCCAGTACTTC
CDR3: CSVESLAGHQETQYF

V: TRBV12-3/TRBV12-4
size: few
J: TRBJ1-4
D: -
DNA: TGTGCCAGCAGCAAAGGACTTCTTCAGGAAAAACTGTTTTTT
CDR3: CASSKGLLQEKLFF

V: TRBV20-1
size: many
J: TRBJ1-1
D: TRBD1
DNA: TGCAGTGCTTGGACAGGGGGCGGGAACACTGAAGCTTTCTTT
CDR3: CSAWTGGGNTEAFF

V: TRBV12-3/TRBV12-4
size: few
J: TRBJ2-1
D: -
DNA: TGTGCCAGCAGCCCGAGCGGGCTGAGCTCCTACAATGAGCAGTTCTTC
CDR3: CASSPSGLSSYNEQFF

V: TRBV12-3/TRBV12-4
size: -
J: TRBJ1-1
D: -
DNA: TGTGCCAGCAGCCCGGGGGCTGAAGCTTTCTTT
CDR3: CASSPGAEAFF

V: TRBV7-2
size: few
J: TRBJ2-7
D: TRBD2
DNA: TGTGCCAGTTCCCGCGGGGGGGGTGACTCCTACGAGCAGTACTTC
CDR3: CASSRGGGDSYEQYF

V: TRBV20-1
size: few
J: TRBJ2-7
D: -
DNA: TGCAGTGCTAGTGATCGAAGACCCCTCTACGAGCAGTACTTC
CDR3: CSASDRRPLYEQYF

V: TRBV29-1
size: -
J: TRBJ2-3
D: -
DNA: TGCAGCGTTGAAAGGACAGATGGCACAGATACGCAGTATTTT
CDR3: CSVERTDGTDTQYF

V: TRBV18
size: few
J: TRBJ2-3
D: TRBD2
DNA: TGTGCCAGCTCACCGATGAGATTAGCGGGAAGCACAGATACGCAGTATTTT
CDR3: CASSPMRLAGSTDTQYF

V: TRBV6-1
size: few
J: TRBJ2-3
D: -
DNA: TGTGCCAGCACCCCGATAAGGGGAACCACAGATACGCAGTATTTT
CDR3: CASTPIRGTTDTQYF

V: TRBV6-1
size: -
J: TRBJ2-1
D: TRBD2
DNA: TGTGCCAGCGGTGGACTAGCGGGAGGAAGTAGGTACAATGAGCAGTTCTTC
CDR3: CASGGLAGGSRYNEQFF

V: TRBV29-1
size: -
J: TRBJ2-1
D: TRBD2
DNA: TGCAGCGTAGCCGGACTAGAGACTAACAATGAGCAGTTCTTC
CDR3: CSVAGLETNNEQFF

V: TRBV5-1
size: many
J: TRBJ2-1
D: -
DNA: TGCGCCAGCAGCTTGAATATCCTACAAGGAGGGGAGCAGTTCTTC
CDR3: CASSLNILQGGEQFF

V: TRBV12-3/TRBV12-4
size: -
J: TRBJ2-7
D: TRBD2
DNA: TGTGCCTGCAGTTTTCTGGGTGGCAATAGCGGGAGAACCTACGAGCAGTACTTC
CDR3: CACSFLGGNSGRTYEQYF

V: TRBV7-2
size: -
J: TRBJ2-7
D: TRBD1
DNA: TGTGCCAGCAGCTTAGATGACAGGGGCTCCTACGAGCAGTACTTC
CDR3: CASSLDDRGSYEQYF

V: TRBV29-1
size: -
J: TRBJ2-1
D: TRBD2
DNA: TGCAGCTCGAAAGTGGGCGGGGGGCAATACAATGAGCAGTTCTTC
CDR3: CSSKVGGGQYNEQFF

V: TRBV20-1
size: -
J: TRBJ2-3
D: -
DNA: TGCAGGGCCGGGCTATCGACAGATACGCAGTATTTT
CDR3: CRAGLSTDTQYF

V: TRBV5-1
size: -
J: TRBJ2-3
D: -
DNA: TGCGCCAGCAGCTTGGTTGCGTCTAGCACAGATACGCAGTATTTT
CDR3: CASSLVASSTDTQYF

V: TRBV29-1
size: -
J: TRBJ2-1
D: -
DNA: TGCAGCGGTAACAGAGGGCCCAATGAGCAGTTCTTC
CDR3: CSGNRGPNEQFF